A selection of T cell receptor beta chains follows, all from one sample in a study of T-cell reconstitution after alpha-beta-depleted transplantation in children. TCRdb itself ran the PCR reads through MiXCR, one entry per CDR3 protein. The table records roughly 200,000 distinct CDR3 sequences, 6.5% to 7.5% of them present only once. The material was PBMCs from the stem cell graft donor, obtained from the stem cell graft. The receptor source for this set is a human donor who donated a stem cell graft to a child with Wiskott-Aldrich syndrome. CDR3s include the opening cysteine and the closing phenylalanine or tryptophan. Fields, in order: V gene, CDR3 length, clone size, J gene, CDR3 protein. Size is stated for part of the rows, as once, few or many counts, or as a class when the clone is expanded.

v_call: TRBV7-6
cdr3_length: 14
clone_size: -
j_call: TRBJ2-1
cdr3_aa: CASSLGTGYNEQFF

v_call: TRBV18
cdr3_length: 15
clone_size: -
j_call: TRBJ1-4
cdr3_aa: CASSPPSEANEKLFF

v_call: TRBV12-3/TRBV12-4
cdr3_length: 13
clone_size: many
j_call: TRBJ2-7
cdr3_aa: CASSDPGRGEQYF

v_call: TRBV5-1
cdr3_length: 14
clone_size: many
j_call: TRBJ2-5
cdr3_aa: CASSSGQGEKTQYF

v_call: TRBV6-5
cdr3_length: 14
clone_size: many
j_call: TRBJ1-1
cdr3_aa: CASSYVSGVAEAFF

v_call: TRBV11-2
cdr3_length: 15
clone_size: many
j_call: TRBJ1-6
cdr3_aa: CASSLRTVTNSPLHF

v_call: TRBV6-5
cdr3_length: 14
clone_size: many
j_call: TRBJ2-1
cdr3_aa: CASRLAGGYNEQFF

v_call: TRBV7-2
cdr3_length: 15
clone_size: many
j_call: TRBJ1-4
cdr3_aa: CASSSQGLGNEKLFF

v_call: TRBV3-1
cdr3_length: 14
clone_size: many
j_call: TRBJ1-1
cdr3_aa: CASSAVDRNTEAFF

v_call: TRBV20-1
cdr3_length: 17
clone_size: -
j_call: TRBJ2-1
cdr3_aa: CCARVRGLAEFYNEQFF

v_call: TRBV12-3/TRBV12-4
cdr3_length: 12
clone_size: once
j_call: TRBJ2-7
cdr3_aa: CARSLDSYEQYF

v_call: TRBV27
cdr3_length: 14
clone_size: many
j_call: TRBJ1-1
cdr3_aa: CASSFGGLNTEAFF

v_call: TRBV7-9
cdr3_length: 14
clone_size: many
j_call: TRBJ2-2
cdr3_aa: CASSLEGNTGELFF

v_call: TRBV20-1
cdr3_length: 14
clone_size: many
j_call: TRBJ2-1
cdr3_aa: CSASEPYSYNEQFF